Detailed here is one T cell receptor beta chain. Profiled with immunoSEQ multiplex PCR; TCRdb holds only in-frame clones, not every one. The sample contains 65,000 to 80,000 clones, roughly 84% of which appear only once. The data were taken from a study of PD-L1 blockade in urothelial cancer. On the study more broadly: It was at some point between 2013 and 2014 that patients started atezolizumab at 1,200 mg intravenously every 3 weeks. Researchers looked at the blood 3 weeks (second dose) and 6 weeks after treatment began.

V shed 1 base and J 2 bases; nucleotides not matched to a gene: 4. Germline values: CDR1 SGHNT, CDR2 YENEEA. CDR3 size: 16 residues. The genes are TRBV11-3 and TRBJ2-3; 9 bases agree with TRBD2. The sequence came from a man aged 65 to 85 with urothelial cancer. Sequenced here: PBMCs, sampled around atezolizumab (anti-PD-L1) treatment. CDR3 bases: TGTGCCAGCAGCTTAGGGCTAGCGGGAACCACAGATACGCAGTATTTT. It translates to CASSLGLAGTTDTQYF.